One sample yielded the 14 T cell receptor beta chains listed below, sequenced in a study of T cell responses to AZD1222 COVID-19 vaccine. Assay: immunoSEQ multiplex PCR; the TCRdb copy retains only in-frame clones and omits some. The table lists 120,000 to 150,000 clones, roughly 93% of them singletons. This specimen was peripheral blood, taken 28 days after the second AZD1222 dose. These receptors were obtained from an adult who received the AZD1222 COVID-19 vaccine.

The rearrangement joins TRBV9 to TRBJ2-1; 12 positions agree with TRBD2. The trim removed 4 bases at V and 4 bases at J, leaving 3 bases unmatched. The V gene's germline CDR1 is SGDLS and CDR2 YYNGEE. The CDR3 spans 15 residues. The CDR3 here is CASSKLAGGYNEQFF. The CDR3 nucleotides are TGTGCCAGCAGCAAACTAGCGGGGGGTTACAATGAGCAGTTCTTC.

The rearrangement uses TRBV10-3 and TRBJ1-4; a possible D gene is TRBD1 (6 bases). The V end lost 5 bases, the J end lost 4 bases, and 20 bases lay between the germline ends. Germline lookup yields CDR1 ENHRY and CDR2 SYGVKD. This CDR3 region has 17 residues. The CDR3 DNA reads TGTGCCATCAGTCCCACCGGGGGGCGGCTGGGTAATGAAAAACTGTTTTTT. Protein product: CAISPTGGRLGNEKLFF.

The chain joins TRBV7-2 to TRBJ2-5, with 10 bases that match TRBD2. This CDR3 is 17 amino acids long. The ends lost 0 bases at V and 1 base at J; junction bases unmatched: 5. Germline V CDR1 and CDR2: SGHTA, FQGNSA. The CDR3 spells CASSLATERGGQETQYF. The CDR3 nucleotides are TGTGCCAGCAGCTTAGCGACGGAGCGGGGGGGCCAAGAGACCCAGTACTTC. Combining the CDR3 with reference TRBV7-2 and TRBJ2-5 gives the whole variable domain GAGVSQSPSNKVTEKGKDVELRCDPISGHTALYWYRQSLGQGLEFLIYFQGNSAPDKSGLPSDRFSAERTGGSVSTLTIQRTQQEDSAVYLCASSLATERGGQETQYFGPGTRLLVL.

In this sample, this clone turned up once. The rearrangement links TRBV14 to TRBJ1-5; D is undetermined. Germline assignment: CDR1 SGHDN and CDR2 FVKESK. CDR3 length: 14 residues. The V and J ends lost 2 bases and 4 bases respectively, with 9 bases between them. The CDR3, as DNA: TGTGCCAGCAGCCAACCAGGCTTGAATCAGCCCCAGCATTTT. Translated: CASSQPGLNQPQHF.

This clone was recorded once. The J gene is TRBJ1-2, the V gene TRBV5-1; 8 nucleotides line up with TRBD1. The junction had 7 bases not matched to a gene; V was cut back by 1 base and J by 2 bases. The CDR3 is 16 amino acids. Germline CDR1 is SGHRS and CDR2 is YFSETQ. The CDR3 DNA is TGCGCCAGCAGCTTGTTGGTGACAGGGGCGAACTATGGCTACACCTTC. It translates to CASSLLVTGANYGYTF.

The V call is TRBV9, the J call TRBJ2-2, with D hard to call. Germline V CDR1 and CDR2: SGDLS, YYNGEE. The germline V and J ends were trimmed by 6 bases and 1 base, with 7 bases remaining between them. This CDR3 spans 13 amino acids. CDR3 coding DNA: TGTGCCAGCACCGGTCGGAACACCGGGGAGCTGTTTTTT. Its translation is CASTGRNTGELFF.

J is TRBJ2-7 and V is TRBV30; 8 bases fit TRBD2. The CDR3 covers 14 residues. V lost 0 bases to trimming and J lost 3 bases; unmatched junction nucleotides: 4. The germline gives CDR1 GTSNPN, CDR2 SVGIG (reference sequence). This CDR3 reads CAWSVDSGGYEQYF. In DNA form, the CDR3 reads TGTGCCTGGAGTGTAGACAGCGGGGGCTACGAGCAGTACTTC.

The chain joins TRBV2 to TRBJ1-2, with TRBD1 identical over 10 bases. CDR3 length: 15 residues. V lost 3 bases and J lost 3; bases outside the gene matches: 4. Germline V gives CDR1 SNHLY, CDR2 FYNNEI. CDR3 amino acids: CASSDGTGDYYGYTF. DNA for the CDR3: TGTGCCAGCAGTGATGGGACAGGGGATTACTATGGCTACACCTTC.

This clone was counted a single time. The V and J genes are TRBV28 and TRBJ1-5, with a possible D match to TRBD1 (6 bases). Germline-derived CDR1 and CDR2 are MDHEN and SYDVKM. CDR3 size: 13 residues. V dropped 6 bases and J dropped 2 bases, with 8 bases sitting between them. Here the CDR3 reads CASRDRRNQPQHF. CDR3 sequence (DNA): TGTGCCAGCAGAGACAGGCGCAATCAGCCCCAGCATTTT.

V usage is TRBV20-1 and J usage is TRBJ1-1; D remains ambiguous. Germline V gives CDR1 DFQATT, CDR2 SNEGSKA (reference sequence). V lost 3 bases and J lost 7, with 9 bases in between. The CDR3 sequence is 11 residues long. The CDR3 nucleotides read TGCAGTGCTAGGAAAGACTATGAAGCTTTCTTT. Amino acids: CSARKDYEAFF.

The chain has TRBV19 and TRBJ1-1, with D uncertain. Trimming shortened V by 5 bases and J by 11 bases, and 9 bases separated the two germline ends. Germline assignment: CDR1 LNHDA and CDR2 SQIVND (reference sequence). CDR3 size: 10 residues. CDR3: CASSARSAFF. In DNA form, the CDR3 reads TGTGCCAGTAGTGCAAGGTCCGCTTTCTTT.

V is TRBV10-1 and J is TRBJ1-5, with 7 positions matching TRBD1. Germline V gene data show CDR1 as WNHNN and CDR2 as SYGVQD (reference sequence). CDR3 size: 17 residues. V lost 2 bases, J lost 6 bases, and 13 bases stayed unmatched. This CDR3 is CASSEPYRGRLSQPQHF. Here the CDR3 DNA reads TGCGCCAGCAGTGAGCCCTACAGGGGAAGGCTCTCTCAGCCCCAGCATTTT.

This chain joins TRBV2 and TRBJ2-7; TRBD2 matches 8 bases. This CDR3 region has 13 residues. V trimming: 10 bases; J trimming: 3 bases; junction bases outside the gene matches: 8. Germline assignment: CDR1 SNHLY and CDR2 FYNNEI. The CDR3 loop is CAKESGGGYEQYF. CDR3 sequence (DNA): TGTGCCAAAGAGAGCGGGGGTGGCTACGAGCAGTACTTC.

V is TRBV10-2 and J is TRBJ1-2; the D is unclear. Germline-derived CDR1 and CDR2 are WSHSY and SAAADI. This CDR3 has 10 amino acids. The V end lost 8 bases, the J end lost 2 bases, and 3 bases lay between the germline ends. The CDR3, as DNA: TGCGCCAGCTTCAACTATGGCTACACCTTC. It codes for CASFNYGYTF.